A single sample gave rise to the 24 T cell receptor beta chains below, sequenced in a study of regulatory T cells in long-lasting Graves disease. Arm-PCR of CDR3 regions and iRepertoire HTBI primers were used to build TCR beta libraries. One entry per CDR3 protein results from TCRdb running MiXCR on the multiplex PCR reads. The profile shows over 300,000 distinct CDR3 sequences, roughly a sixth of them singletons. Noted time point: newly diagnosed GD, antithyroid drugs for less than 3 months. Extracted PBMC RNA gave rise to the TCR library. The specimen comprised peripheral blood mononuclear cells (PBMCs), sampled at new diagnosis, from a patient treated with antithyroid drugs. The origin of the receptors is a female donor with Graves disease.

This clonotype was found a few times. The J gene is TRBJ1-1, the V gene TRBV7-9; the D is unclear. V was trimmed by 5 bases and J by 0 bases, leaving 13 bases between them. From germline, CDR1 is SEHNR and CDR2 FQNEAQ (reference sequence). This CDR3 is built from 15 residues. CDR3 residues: CASSPHRVMNTEAFF. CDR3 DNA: TGTGCCAGCAGCCCCCACCGGGTTATGAACACTGAAGCTTTCTTT.

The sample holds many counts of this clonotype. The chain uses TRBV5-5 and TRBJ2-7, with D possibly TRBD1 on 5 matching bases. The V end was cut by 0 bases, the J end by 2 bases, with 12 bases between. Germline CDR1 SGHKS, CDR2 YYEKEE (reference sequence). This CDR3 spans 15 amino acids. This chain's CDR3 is CASSLVQVLTYEQYF. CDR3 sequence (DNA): TGTGCCAGCAGCTTGGTACAGGTATTAACCTACGAGCAGTACTTC.

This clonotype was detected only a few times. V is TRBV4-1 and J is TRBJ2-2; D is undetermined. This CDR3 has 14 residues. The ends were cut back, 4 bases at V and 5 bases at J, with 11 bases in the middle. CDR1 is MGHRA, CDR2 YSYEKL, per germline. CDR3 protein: CASSPGRVTGELFF. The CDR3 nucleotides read TGCGCCAGCAGCCCAGGTCGGGTAACCGGGGAGCTGTTTTTT.

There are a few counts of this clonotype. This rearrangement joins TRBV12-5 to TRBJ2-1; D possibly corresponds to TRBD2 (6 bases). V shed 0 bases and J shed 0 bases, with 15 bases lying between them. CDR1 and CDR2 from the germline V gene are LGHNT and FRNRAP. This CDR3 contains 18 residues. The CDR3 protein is CASGLVLSSENSYNEQFF. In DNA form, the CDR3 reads TGTGCTAGTGGTTTGGTACTGTCTAGCGAAAACTCCTACAATGAGCAGTTCTTC.

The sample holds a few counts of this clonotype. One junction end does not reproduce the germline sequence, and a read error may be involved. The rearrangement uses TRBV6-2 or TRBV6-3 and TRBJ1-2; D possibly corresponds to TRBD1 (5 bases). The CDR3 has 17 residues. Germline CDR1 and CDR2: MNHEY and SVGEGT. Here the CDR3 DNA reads TGTGCCTGCAGTTTGCGCGGGGGAGTTACCGCTAACTATGGCTACACCTTC. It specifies CACSLRGGVTANYGYTF.

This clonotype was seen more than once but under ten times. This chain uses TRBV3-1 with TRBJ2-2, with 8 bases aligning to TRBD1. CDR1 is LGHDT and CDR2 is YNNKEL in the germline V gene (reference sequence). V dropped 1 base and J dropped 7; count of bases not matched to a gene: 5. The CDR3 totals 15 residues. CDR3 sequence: CASSQVQGAFGELFF. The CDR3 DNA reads TGTGCCAGCAGCCAAGTCCAGGGGGCTTTCGGGGAGCTGTTTTTT.

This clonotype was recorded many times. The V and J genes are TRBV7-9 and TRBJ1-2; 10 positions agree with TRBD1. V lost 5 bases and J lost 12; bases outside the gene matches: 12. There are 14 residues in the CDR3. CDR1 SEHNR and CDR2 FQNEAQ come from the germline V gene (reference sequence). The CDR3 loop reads CASSPTGGPGRHTF. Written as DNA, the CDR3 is TGTGCCAGCAGCCCGACAGGGGGCCCTGGGCGGCACACCTTC.

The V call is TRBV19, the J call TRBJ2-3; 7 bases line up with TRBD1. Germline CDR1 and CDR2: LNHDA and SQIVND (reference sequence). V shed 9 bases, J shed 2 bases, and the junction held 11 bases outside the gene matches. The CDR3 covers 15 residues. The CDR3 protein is CARTTGLPYTDTQYF. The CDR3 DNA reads TGTGCCAGAACGACAGGGCTCCCTTACACAGATACGCAGTATTTT.

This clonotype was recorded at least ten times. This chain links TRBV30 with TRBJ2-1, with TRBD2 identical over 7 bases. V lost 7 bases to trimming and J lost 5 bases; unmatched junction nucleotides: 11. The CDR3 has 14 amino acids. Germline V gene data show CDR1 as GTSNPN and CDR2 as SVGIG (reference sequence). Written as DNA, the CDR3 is TGTGCCTCGGGGCGGGGCGGGAGCCACAATGAGCAGTTCTTC. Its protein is CASGRGGSHNEQFF.

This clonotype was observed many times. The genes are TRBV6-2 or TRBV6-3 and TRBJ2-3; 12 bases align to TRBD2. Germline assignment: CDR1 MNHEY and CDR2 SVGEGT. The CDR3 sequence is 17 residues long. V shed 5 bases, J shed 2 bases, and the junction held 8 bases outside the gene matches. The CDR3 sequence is CASSRLAGELNTDTQYF. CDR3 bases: TGTGCCAGCAGTCGACTAGCGGGAGAGCTCAACACAGATACGCAGTATTTT.

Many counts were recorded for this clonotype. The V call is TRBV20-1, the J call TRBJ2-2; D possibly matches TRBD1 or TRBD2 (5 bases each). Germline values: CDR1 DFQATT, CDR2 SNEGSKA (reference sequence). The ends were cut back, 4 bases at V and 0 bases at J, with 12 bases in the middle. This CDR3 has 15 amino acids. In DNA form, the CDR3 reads TGCAGTGCTATTTCCGGGACCGCGAACACCGGGGAGCTGTTTTTT. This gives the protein CSAISGTANTGELFF.

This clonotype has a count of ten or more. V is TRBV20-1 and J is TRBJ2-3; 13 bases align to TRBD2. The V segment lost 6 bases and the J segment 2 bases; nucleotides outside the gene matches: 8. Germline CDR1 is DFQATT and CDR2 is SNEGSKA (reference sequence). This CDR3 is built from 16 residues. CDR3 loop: CSAAGLAGAPTDTQYF. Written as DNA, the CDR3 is TGCAGTGCCGCCGGACTAGCGGGGGCACCCACAGATACGCAGTATTTT.

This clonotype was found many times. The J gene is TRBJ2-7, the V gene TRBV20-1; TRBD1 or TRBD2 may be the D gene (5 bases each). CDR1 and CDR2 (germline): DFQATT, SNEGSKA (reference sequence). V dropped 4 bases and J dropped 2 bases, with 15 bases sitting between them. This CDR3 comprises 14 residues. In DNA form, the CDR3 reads TGCAGTGCTACCTGGGACGGCAGTACCTACGAGCAGTACTTC. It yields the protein CSATWDGSTYEQYF.

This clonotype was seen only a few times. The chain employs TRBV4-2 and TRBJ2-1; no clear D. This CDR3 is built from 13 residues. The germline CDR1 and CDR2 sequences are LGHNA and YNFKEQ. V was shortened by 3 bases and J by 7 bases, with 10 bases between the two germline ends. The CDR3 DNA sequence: TGTGCCAGCAGCCATACCGCTCGAAATGAGCAGTTCTTC. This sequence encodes CASSHTARNEQFF.

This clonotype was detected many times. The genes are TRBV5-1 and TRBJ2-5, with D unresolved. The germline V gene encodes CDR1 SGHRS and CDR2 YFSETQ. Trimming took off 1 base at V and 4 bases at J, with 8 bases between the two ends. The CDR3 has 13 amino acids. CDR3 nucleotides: TGCGCCAGCAGCTTGATAGGCCGAGAGACCCAGTACTTC. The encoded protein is CASSLIGRETQYF.

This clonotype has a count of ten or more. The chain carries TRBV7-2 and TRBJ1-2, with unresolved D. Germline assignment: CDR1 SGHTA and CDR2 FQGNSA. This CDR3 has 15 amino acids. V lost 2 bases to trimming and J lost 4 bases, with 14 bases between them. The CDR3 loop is CASSLNGQVPYGYTF. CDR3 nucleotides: TGTGCCAGCAGCTTAAACGGCCAGGTCCCCTATGGCTACACCTTC.

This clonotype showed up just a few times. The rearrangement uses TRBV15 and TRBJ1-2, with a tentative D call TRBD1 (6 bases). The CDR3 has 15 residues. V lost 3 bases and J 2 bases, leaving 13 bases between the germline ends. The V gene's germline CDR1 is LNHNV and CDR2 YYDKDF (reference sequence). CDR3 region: CATSSRQDGNYGYTF. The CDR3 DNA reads TGTGCCACCAGCAGCCGACAGGACGGGAACTATGGCTACACCTTC.

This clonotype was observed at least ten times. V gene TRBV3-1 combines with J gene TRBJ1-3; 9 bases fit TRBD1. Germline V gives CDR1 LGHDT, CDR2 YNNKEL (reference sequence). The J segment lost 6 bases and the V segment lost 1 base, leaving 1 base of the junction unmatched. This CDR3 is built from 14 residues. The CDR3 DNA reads TGTGCCAGCAGCCAAGGGACAGGGGAAAACACCATATATTTT. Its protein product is CASSQGTGENTIYF.

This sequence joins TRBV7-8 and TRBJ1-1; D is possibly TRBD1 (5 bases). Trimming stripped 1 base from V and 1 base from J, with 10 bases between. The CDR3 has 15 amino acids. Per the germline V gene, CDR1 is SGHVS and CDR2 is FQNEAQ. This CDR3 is CASSLGLRANTEAFF. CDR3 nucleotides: TGTGCCAGCAGCTTAGGCCTCAGGGCGAACACTGAAGCTTTCTTT.

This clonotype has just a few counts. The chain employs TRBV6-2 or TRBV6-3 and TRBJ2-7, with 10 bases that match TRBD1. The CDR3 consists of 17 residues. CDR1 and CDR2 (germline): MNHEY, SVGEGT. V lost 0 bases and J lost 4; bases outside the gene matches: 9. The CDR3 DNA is TGTGCCAGCAGTTACTCCCCCCGTGGGGACAGGGGATACGAGCAGTACTTC. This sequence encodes CASSYSPRGDRGYEQYF.

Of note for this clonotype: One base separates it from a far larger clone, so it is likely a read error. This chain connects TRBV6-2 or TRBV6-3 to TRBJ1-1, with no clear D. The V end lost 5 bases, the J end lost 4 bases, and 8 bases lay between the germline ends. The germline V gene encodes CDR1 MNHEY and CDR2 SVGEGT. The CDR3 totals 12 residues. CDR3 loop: CASSDVSTEAFF. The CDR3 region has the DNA TGTGCCAGCAGTGATGTGAGCACTGAAGCTTTCTTT.

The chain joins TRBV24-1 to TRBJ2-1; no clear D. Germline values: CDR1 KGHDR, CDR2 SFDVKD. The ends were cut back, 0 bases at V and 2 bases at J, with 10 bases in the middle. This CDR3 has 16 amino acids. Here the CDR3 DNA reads TGTGCCACCAGTGATTTGAGTGCGGCTACCTACAATGAGCAGTTCTTC. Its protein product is CATSDLSAATYNEQFF.

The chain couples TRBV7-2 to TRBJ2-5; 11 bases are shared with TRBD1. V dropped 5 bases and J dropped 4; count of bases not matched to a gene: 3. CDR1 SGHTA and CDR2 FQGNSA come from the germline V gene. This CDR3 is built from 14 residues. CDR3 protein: CASSGQGAGETQYF. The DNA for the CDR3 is TGTGCCAGCAGCGGACAGGGGGCGGGAGAGACCCAGTACTTC.

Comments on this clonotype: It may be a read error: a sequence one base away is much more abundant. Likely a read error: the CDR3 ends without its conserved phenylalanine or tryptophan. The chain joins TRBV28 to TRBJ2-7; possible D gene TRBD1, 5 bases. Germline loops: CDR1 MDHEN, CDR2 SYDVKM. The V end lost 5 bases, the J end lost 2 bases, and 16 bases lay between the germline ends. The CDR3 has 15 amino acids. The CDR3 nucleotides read TGTGCCAGCAGTCTCAGGGCAGGGTTAGCCTACGAGCAGTACCTC. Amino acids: CASSLRAGLAYEQYL.